The rows below give T cell receptor beta chains drawn from one sample of a study of lymphopenia after photon versus proton radiotherapy. Libraries were prepared by immunoSEQ multiplex PCR; TCRdb keeps only in-frame clonotypes and omits some of them. The sample shows 150,000 to 200,000 clones, about 85% of them seen only once. Here the sequenced sample was peripheral blood, taken from a patient treated with photon-based radiotherapy. These receptors all stem from a man aged 45 to 65 with gastric cancer. CDR3s include the opening cysteine and the closing phenylalanine or tryptophan. D genes are given only for firm matches. The size field is filled for only some rows; it gives once, few, many or a size class.

v_gene	abundance	d_gene	j_gene	CDR3nt	CDR3aa
TRBV6-5	.	.	TRBJ2-7	TGTGCCAGCAGTTACTCCACAGGAGATACCTACGAGCAGTACTTC	CASSYSTGDTYEQYF
TRBV5-1	.	.	TRBJ1-3	TGCGCCAGCAGCTTGGGGCAGGGCTACTCTGGAAACACCATATATTTT	CASSLGQGYSGNTIYF
TRBV6-6	many	.	TRBJ1-3	TGTGCCAGCAGAGACTCTGGAAACACCATATATTTT	CASRDSGNTIYF
TRBV9	once	TRBD2	TRBJ2-7	TGTGCCAGCAGCATCGCGGGGGGCTACGAGCAGTACTTC	CASSIAGGYEQYF
TRBV12-2	.	.	TRBJ2-1	TGTGCAAGTCGCTTAGGCCACAGGGGAAGCACCTACAATGAGCAGTTCTTC	CASRLGHRGSTYNEQFF
TRBV27	.	.	TRBJ2-2	TGTGCCAGCAGTTTTGGGCGTCTCACCGGGGAGCTGTTTTTT	CASSFGRLTGELFF
TRBV10-3	.	.	TRBJ2-3	TGTGCCGTACAGGGTCCTAGCACAGATACGCAGTATTTT	CAVQGPSTDTQYF
TRBV7-2	.	.	TRBJ2-5	TGTGCCAGCAGCCCGGGTGGCGTTGGGGAATGGGAGACCCAGTACTTC	CASSPGGVGEWETQYF
TRBV27	.	.	TRBJ1-1	TGTGCCAGCAGTTTGGAGGCGAGGAAGGATGAAGCTTTCTTT	CASSLEARKDEAFF
TRBV7-7	.	TRBD2	TRBJ2-1	TGTGCCAGCAGCTTAGTGGCTAGCGGGTGGAATGAGCAGTTCTTC	CASSLVASGWNEQFF
TRBV5-6	few	TRBD1	TRBJ1-5	TGTGCCAGCAGCTCGACAGGGCCGGGCAATCAGCCCCAGCATTTT	CASSSTGPGNQPQHF
TRBV5-4	.	.	TRBJ2-7	TGTGCCAGCAGCAACAAGGCAGCAGGCGGCTACGAGCAGTACTTC	CASSNKAAGGYEQYF
TRBV5-1	.	.	TRBJ2-7	TGCGCCAGCAGCCGAGATTCTGCCTACGAGCAGTACTTC	CASSRDSAYEQYF
TRBV10-1	.	TRBD1	TRBJ2-7	TGCGCCAGCAGTGCCGGACAGGGGGCCTACGAGCAGTACTTC	CASSAGQGAYEQYF
TRBV5-6	.	TRBD2	TRBJ2-1	TGTGCCAGCAGCTCGACTAGCGGGAACTACAATGAGCAGTTCTTC	CASSSTSGNYNEQFF
TRBV6-6	.	.	TRBJ2-1	TGTGCCAGCAGTCCGAGGTTGGAGCAGTTCTTC	CASSPRLEQFF
TRBV6-1	.	.	TRBJ1-1	TGTGCCAGCAGTGTCACGAGAAACACTGAAGCTTTCTTT	CASSVTRNTEAFF
TRBV7-9	.	.	TRBJ1-1	TGTGCCAGCAGCTTAGCGTCTTCAGGATTGGCTGAAGCTTTCTTT	CASSLASSGLAEAFF
TRBV5-1	.	.	TRBJ2-7	TGCGCCAGCAGCTTGTATGTTCAGGGGGAGGACGAGCAGTACTTC	CASSLYVQGEDEQYF
TRBV6-6	.	TRBD1	TRBJ1-5	TGTGCCAGCAGAGATGGGACAGGGGGCAATCAGCCCCAGCATTTT	CASRDGTGGNQPQHF
TRBV19	.	.	TRBJ1-1	TGTGCCAGTAGCCCCGACAGGCCGAACACTGAAGCTTTCTTT	CASSPDRPNTEAFF
TRBV11-3	.	.	TRBJ1-4	TGTGCCAGCAGCTTAGGTTCCACAGGGTGGTACAAACTGTTTTTT	CASSLGSTGWYKLFF
TRBV19	few	TRBD2	TRBJ2-7	TGTGCCAGTAGTATCCCCTCAGGACTAGCGGGACGCTACGAGCAGTACTTC	CASSIPSGLAGRYEQYF
TRBV20-1	.	.	TRBJ2-7	TGCAGTGTCGGGACCATCTACGAGCAGTACTTC	CSVGTIYEQYF
TRBV6-1	.	.	TRBJ2-3	TGTGCCAGCAGTGACGCCGATACGCAGTATTTT	CASSDADTQYF
TRBV19	.	.	TRBJ1-1	TGTGCCAGTAGTAATCGACAGGTTTCGAATCGCACTGAAGCTTTCTTT	CASSNRQVSNRTEAFF
TRBV21-1	.	.	TRBJ2-5	TGTGCCAGCAGCAAAGACCGTTCCCGGGACTCCCCGAAGACCCAGTACTTC	CASSKDRSRDSPKTQYF
TRBV6-5	once	TRBD1	TRBJ1-1	TGTGCCAGCAGTTACGTACAGGGGGCGCGGACTGAAGCTTTCTTT	CASSYVQGARTEAFF
TRBV7-6	.	.	TRBJ1-1	TGTGCCAGCACAGACGGGAACACTGAAGCTTTCTTT	CASTDGNTEAFF
TRBV27	.	.	TRBJ2-7	TGTGCCAGCAGTCCCGCTAGGGACCCATGGTACGAGCAGTACTTC	CASSPARDPWYEQYF
TRBV15	.	TRBD2	TRBJ2-1	TGTGCCACCAGCAGAGGGGCTAGCGGGACCTACAATGAGCAGTTCTTC	CATSRGASGTYNEQFF
TRBV5-6	.	TRBD1	TRBJ1-3	TGTGCCAGCAGGGACAGGGGAGAGCTCTCTGGAAACACCATATATTTT	CASRDRGELSGNTIYF
TRBV18	.	.	TRBJ2-2	TGTGCCAGCTCAGGAAACACCGGGGAGCTGTTTTTT	CASSGNTGELFF
TRBV13	.	.	TRBJ2-5	TGTGCCAGCAGCTCCACAATAGACAGATCCCAAGAGACCCAGTACTTC	CASSSTIDRSQETQYF
TRBV30	once	TRBD1	TRBJ1-1	TGTGCCTGGAAGGGACAGTTGAACACTGAAGCTTTCTTT	CAWKGQLNTEAFF
TRBV30	few	.	TRBJ1-1	TGTGCCTGGAGTGTTTCTGAAAACACTGAAGCTTTCTTT	CAWSVSENTEAFF
TRBV5-6	.	TRBD1	TRBJ1-2	TGTGCCAGCAGCCCAGGACAGGGAGCGTTTAACTATGGCTACACCTTC	CASSPGQGAFNYGYTF
TRBV15	.	TRBD2	TRBJ2-3	TGTGCCACCAGCACGGGACTAGCGGGAGCTACGCAGTATTTT	CATSTGLAGATQYF
TRBV19	.	.	TRBJ1-2	TGTGCCAGTAGTATAGATCGCTGGACAGTCTATGGCTACACCTTC	CASSIDRWTVYGYTF
TRBV10-2	.	TRBD1	TRBJ1-2	TGCGCCAGCAGGTCCCAGGTCAGGGGGCCTGGCTACACCTTC	CASRSQVRGPGYTF
TRBV18	.	.	TRBJ1-2	TGTGCCAGCTCACCACCTGGTCCTGCGGTTAACTATGGCTACACCTTC	CASSPPGPAVNYGYTF
TRBV19	.	.	TRBJ2-2	TGTGCCAGTAGTATAGATCAGGGGCACGCCACGGGAGCCGGGGAGCTGTTTTTT	CASSIDQGHATGAGELFF
TRBV9	.	.	TRBJ1-1	TGTGCCAGCAGCGTGTCCTTATACACTGAAGCTTTCTTT	CASSVSLYTEAFF
TRBV27	.	TRBD1	TRBJ2-7	TGTGCCAGCAGTGGTAGGACAGGGGGCTTCCACGAGCAGTACTTC	CASSGRTGGFHEQYF
TRBV5-5	once	.	TRBJ2-5	TGTGCCAGCAGCTCCGGGTTTCAAGAGACCCAGTACTTC	CASSSGFQETQYF
TRBV9	few	TRBD1	TRBJ1-2	TGTGCCAGCAGCTGGACAGGGGATGGCTACACCTTC	CASSWTGDGYTF
TRBV5-1	few	TRBD1	TRBJ1-1	TGCGCCAGCAGCTTGAGGACAGGGTCAGGGACTGAAGCTTTCTTT	CASSLRTGSGTEAFF
TRBV14	once	.	TRBJ2-5	TGTGCCAGCAGCCAAGTCCGGGGTTCAAGGCAAGAGACCCAGTACTTC	CASSQVRGSRQETQYF
TRBV19	.	.	TRBJ2-5	TGTGCCAGTAGTAGGGACTGGCCGATGGGGACCCAGTACTTC	CASSRDWPMGTQYF
TRBV9	.	.	TRBJ1-5	TGTGCCAGCAGCCCCTACGGGGGGACCGGGCAGCCCCAGCATTTT	CASSPYGGTGQPQHF
TRBV2	.	TRBD2	TRBJ2-5	TGTGCCAGCAGTGAAAGTCTAGCGGGAGAAGAGACCCAGTACTTC	CASSESLAGEETQYF
TRBV4-2	.	TRBD2	TRBJ2-1	TGTGCCAGCAGCCAAGAGGGCCCCGGGACTAGAGTTTTTTATGAGCAGTTCTTC	CASSQEGPGTRVFYEQFF
TRBV15	.	TRBD2	TRBJ2-3	TGTGCCACCAGCAGAGAGGGGGGGAGCACAGATACGCAGTATTTT	CATSREGGSTDTQYF
TRBV7-9	.	.	TRBJ1-2	TGTGCCAGCAGCTCCCAGGGTGTTGACGGCTACACCTTC	CASSSQGVDGYTF
TRBV7-9	few	.	TRBJ1-2	TGTGCCAGCACCCTAATAGGGCTGGCTAACTATGGCTACACCTTC	CASTLIGLANYGYTF
TRBV7-9	few	.	TRBJ2-1	TGTGCCAGCAGCTTAGACTGGGATGAGCAGTTCTTC	CASSLDWDEQFF
TRBV6-6	.	TRBD1	TRBJ1-1	TGTGCCAGCAGAACAGGGGGCACTGAAGCTTTCTTT	CASRTGGTEAFF